A selection of T cell receptor beta chains follows, all from one sample in a study of T cell changes during pregnancy in multiple sclerosis. Assay: immunoSEQ multiplex PCR; the TCRdb copy retains only in-frame clones and omits some. This sample has roughly 46,000 clones, with 90% to 95% found just once. The specimen comprised CD8+ T cells from peripheral blood mononuclear cells, sampled after pregnancy. These receptor sequences come from a female donor with multiple sclerosis, enrolled in a pregnancy study. Both conserved end residues are part of each CDR3. D genes are given only for firm matches. Not every row has a clone size; where given, it reads once, few, many or a size class.

J gene: TRBJ1-2; clone size: -; D gene: TRBD1; V gene: TRBV13; CDR3 protein: CASSLGGQGALSYGYTF; CDR3 DNA: TGTGCCAGCAGCTTAGGTGGACAGGGGGCCCTAAGCTATGGCTACACCTTC
J gene: TRBJ1-5; clone size: -; D gene: -; V gene: TRBV27; CDR3 protein: CASSLGGSLNQPQHF; CDR3 DNA: TGTGCCAGCAGTTTAGGAGGATCGCTCAATCAGCCCCAGCATTTT
J gene: TRBJ2-7; clone size: -; D gene: -; V gene: TRBV14; CDR3 protein: CASSQDRGGYEQYF; CDR3 DNA: TGTGCCAGCAGCCAAGATAGGGGGGGCTACGAGCAGTACTTC
J gene: TRBJ2-7; clone size: -; D gene: -; V gene: TRBV6-1; CDR3 protein: CASSEGAYEQYF; CDR3 DNA: TGTGCCAGCAGTGAAGGAGCCTACGAGCAGTACTTC
J gene: TRBJ1-6; clone size: -; D gene: TRBD1; V gene: TRBV7-3; CDR3 protein: CASSEGQGSSPLHF; CDR3 DNA: TGTGCCAGCAGCGAGGGACAGGGGAGTTCACCCCTCCACTTT
J gene: TRBJ2-7; clone size: few; D gene: -; V gene: TRBV27; CDR3 protein: CASSLGRVHEQYF; CDR3 DNA: TGTGCCAGCAGTTTAGGCAGGGTCCACGAGCAGTACTTC
J gene: TRBJ2-7; clone size: -; D gene: -; V gene: TRBV27; CDR3 protein: CATSLMEGRYEQYF; CDR3 DNA: TGTGCCACCTCCCTAATGGAGGGAAGGTACGAGCAGTACTTC
J gene: TRBJ2-7; clone size: -; D gene: -; V gene: TRBV9; CDR3 protein: CASSAGGRVYEQYF; CDR3 DNA: TGTGCCAGCAGCGCTGGGGGCAGGGTTTACGAGCAGTACTTC
J gene: TRBJ1-1; clone size: -; D gene: TRBD1; V gene: TRBV2; CDR3 protein: CASMDRGDRNTEAFF; CDR3 DNA: TGTGCCAGCATGGACAGGGGGGACAGGAACACTGAAGCTTTCTTT
J gene: TRBJ2-1; clone size: -; D gene: -; V gene: TRBV5-4; CDR3 protein: CASSLGGEQFF; CDR3 DNA: TGTGCCAGCAGCCTGGGGGGCGAGCAGTTCTTC
J gene: TRBJ2-5; clone size: -; D gene: TRBD2; V gene: TRBV27; CDR3 protein: CASSLFGLAGYQETQYF; CDR3 DNA: TGTGCCAGCAGTTTATTTGGATTAGCGGGGTACCAAGAGACCCAGTACTTC
J gene: TRBJ2-7; clone size: -; D gene: TRBD1; V gene: TRBV4-2; CDR3 protein: CASSQGRDSGYEQYF; CDR3 DNA: TGTGCCAGCAGCCAAGGCCGGGACAGCGGTTACGAGCAGTACTTC
J gene: TRBJ2-5; clone size: -; D gene: TRBD2; V gene: TRBV9; CDR3 protein: CASKRGGGARETQYF; CDR3 DNA: TGTGCCAGCAAAAGGGGCGGGGGGGCTCGGGAGACCCAGTACTTC
J gene: TRBJ2-7; clone size: -; D gene: -; V gene: TRBV11-2; CDR3 protein: CASSLENLYGYEQYF; CDR3 DNA: TGTGCCAGCAGCTTAGAAAACTTGTACGGGTACGAGCAGTACTTC
J gene: TRBJ2-3; clone size: -; D gene: TRBD2; V gene: TRBV9; CDR3 protein: CASSWGGLTDTQYF; CDR3 DNA: TGTGCCAGCAGCTGGGGGGGACTGACAGATACGCAGTATTTT
J gene: TRBJ2-7; clone size: -; D gene: -; V gene: TRBV7-6; CDR3 protein: CASSLTRRHEQYF; CDR3 DNA: TGTGCCAGCAGCTTAACTAGGAGGCACGAGCAGTACTTC
J gene: TRBJ2-1; clone size: -; D gene: TRBD2; V gene: TRBV11-2; CDR3 protein: CASSLIASGSHEQFF; CDR3 DNA: TGTGCCAGCAGCTTAATCGCAAGCGGGAGCCATGAGCAGTTCTTC
J gene: TRBJ1-1; clone size: -; D gene: -; V gene: TRBV6-1; CDR3 protein: CASSEGANYLNTEAFF; CDR3 DNA: TGTGCCAGCAGTGAAGGAGCTAACTACTTGAACACTGAAGCTTTCTTT
J gene: TRBJ2-7; clone size: -; D gene: TRBD2; V gene: TRBV10-1; CDR3 protein: CASSGDWDGSSGRYCEQYF; CDR3 DNA: TGCGCCAGCAGTGGGGATTGGGACGGCTCTAGCGGGAGGTATTGCGAGCAGTACTTC
J gene: TRBJ2-2; clone size: -; D gene: -; V gene: TRBV7-2; CDR3 protein: CASSLGRGEAGELFF; CDR3 DNA: TGTGCCAGCAGCTTAGGCAGGGGCGAGGCCGGGGAGCTGTTTTTT
J gene: TRBJ2-1; clone size: -; D gene: TRBD1; V gene: TRBV7-7; CDR3 protein: CASSRYTGGSEQFF; CDR3 DNA: TGTGCCAGCAGCCGTTATACAGGGGGCAGTGAGCAGTTCTTC
J gene: TRBJ2-7; clone size: -; D gene: -; V gene: TRBV2; CDR3 protein: CASSYRRQDYEQYF; CDR3 DNA: TGTGCCAGCTCGTACCGTCGACAGGACTACGAGCAGTACTTC
J gene: TRBJ1-1; clone size: -; D gene: -; V gene: TRBV5-1; CDR3 protein: CASSFYGTEAFF; CDR3 DNA: TGCGCCAGCAGCTTCTACGGCACTGAAGCTTTCTTT
J gene: TRBJ1-1; clone size: -; D gene: -; V gene: TRBV4-3; CDR3 protein: CASSQDRSQTGTEAFF; CDR3 DNA: TGCGCCAGCAGCCAAGATCGATCTCAGACGGGGACTGAAGCTTTCTTT
J gene: TRBJ2-2; clone size: once; D gene: TRBD1; V gene: TRBV2; CDR3 protein: CASSSGGWDGELFF; CDR3 DNA: TGTGCCAGCAGCTCAGGGGGCTGGGACGGGGAGCTGTTTTTT
J gene: TRBJ2-5; clone size: -; D gene: TRBD2; V gene: TRBV27; CDR3 protein: CASSLSVGTSRETQYF; CDR3 DNA: TGTGCCAGCAGTTTATCAGTGGGGACTAGCAGAGAGACCCAGTACTTC
J gene: TRBJ2-7; clone size: -; D gene: -; V gene: TRBV9; CDR3 protein: CASSQEDAGYEQYF; CDR3 DNA: TGTGCCAGCAGCCAGGAGGACGCGGGCTACGAGCAGTACTTC
J gene: TRBJ2-5; clone size: -; D gene: TRBD1; V gene: TRBV5-1; CDR3 protein: CASRLDREETQYF; CDR3 DNA: TGCGCCAGCAGGCTGGACAGGGAAGAGACCCAGTACTTC
J gene: TRBJ2-5; clone size: -; D gene: TRBD2; V gene: TRBV4-3; CDR3 protein: CASSQDYSGGGQETQYF; CDR3 DNA: TGCGCCAGCAGCCAAGATTACAGCGGGGGAGGGCAAGAGACCCAGTACTTC
J gene: TRBJ1-6; clone size: -; D gene: -; V gene: TRBV5-5; CDR3 protein: CASSLYLRSTYNSPLHF; CDR3 DNA: TGTGCCAGCAGCTTGTACTTGCGGAGCACCTATAATTCACCCCTCCACTTT
J gene: TRBJ1-1; clone size: -; D gene: TRBD1; V gene: TRBV5-4; CDR3 protein: CASSGGTGEAFF; CDR3 DNA: TGTGCCAGCAGCGGAGGGACAGGGGAAGCTTTCTTT
J gene: TRBJ2-2; clone size: -; D gene: TRBD1; V gene: TRBV7-9; CDR3 protein: CAVDEPTGANTGELFF; CDR3 DNA: TGTGCCGTAGATGAGCCTACAGGGGCGAACACCGGGGAGCTGTTTTTT
J gene: TRBJ1-2; clone size: -; D gene: TRBD1; V gene: TRBV7-9; CDR3 protein: CASTESADRQNYGYTF; CDR3 DNA: TGTGCCAGCACCGAGTCAGCGGACAGGCAGAACTATGGCTACACCTTC
J gene: TRBJ2-7; clone size: once; D gene: -; V gene: TRBV6-6; CDR3 protein: CASSYSELYEQYF; CDR3 DNA: TGTGCCAGCAGTTACTCCGAGCTATACGAGCAGTACTTC
J gene: TRBJ1-5; clone size: -; D gene: TRBD1; V gene: TRBV13; CDR3 protein: CASSVAGGRGQPQHF; CDR3 DNA: TGTGCCAGCAGCGTCGCAGGGGGCCGGGGTCAGCCCCAGCATTTT
J gene: TRBJ1-1; clone size: -; D gene: TRBD1; V gene: TRBV14; CDR3 protein: CASSLRQGAANTEAFF; CDR3 DNA: TGTGCCAGCAGCCTACGACAGGGGGCGGCGAACACTGAAGCTTTCTTT
J gene: TRBJ2-3; clone size: -; D gene: -; V gene: TRBV18; CDR3 protein: CASSRSTGLTDTQYF; CDR3 DNA: TGTGCCAGCTCACGGAGTACCGGCCTCACAGATACGCAGTATTTT
J gene: TRBJ2-1; clone size: -; D gene: TRBD1; V gene: TRBV11-2; CDR3 protein: CASSNTGQGFYEQFF; CDR3 DNA: TGTGCCAGCAGCAACACTGGACAGGGGTTCTATGAGCAGTTCTTC
J gene: TRBJ2-1; clone size: -; D gene: -; V gene: TRBV2; CDR3 protein: CASSPMGADYNEQFF; CDR3 DNA: TGTGCCAGCAGTCCAATGGGGGCAGATTACAATGAGCAGTTCTTC
J gene: TRBJ1-5; clone size: once; D gene: -; V gene: TRBV30; CDR3 protein: CAWRGGWGQPQHF; CDR3 DNA: TGTGCCTGGAGGGGGGGGTGGGGTCAGCCCCAGCATTTT
J gene: TRBJ1-6; clone size: -; D gene: -; V gene: TRBV4-3; CDR3 protein: CASSQFAPAGVSSPLHF; CDR3 DNA: TGCGCCAGCAGCCAATTTGCCCCGGCAGGGGTAAGCTCACCCCTCCACTTT
J gene: TRBJ1-2; clone size: -; D gene: TRBD1; V gene: TRBV28; CDR3 protein: CASNQGAGGYTF; CDR3 DNA: TGTGCCAGCAACCAGGGGGCCGGGGGCTACACCTTC
J gene: TRBJ2-7; clone size: -; D gene: TRBD1; V gene: TRBV27; CDR3 protein: CASSPLGRDSEQYF; CDR3 DNA: TGTGCCAGCTCACCCCTAGGCAGGGACAGCGAGCAGTACTTC
J gene: TRBJ2-1; clone size: -; D gene: -; V gene: TRBV7-9; CDR3 protein: CASSSEGHNEQFF; CDR3 DNA: TGTGCCAGCAGCTCGGAGGGACACAATGAGCAGTTCTTC
J gene: TRBJ1-3; clone size: once; D gene: -; V gene: TRBV13; CDR3 protein: CASSEQGLDTIYF; CDR3 DNA: TGTGCCAGCAGCGAACAGGGATTGGACACCATATATTTT
J gene: TRBJ2-3; clone size: once; D gene: TRBD2; V gene: TRBV5-1; CDR3 protein: CASRKTSGSPGTDTQYF; CDR3 DNA: TGCGCCAGCAGAAAGACTAGCGGGAGTCCTGGCACAGATACGCAGTATTTT
J gene: TRBJ1-2; clone size: once; D gene: TRBD1; V gene: TRBV10-3; CDR3 protein: CASSAGTGEVGYTF; CDR3 DNA: TGTGCCAGCAGTGCCGGGACAGGTGAGGTTGGCTACACCTTC
J gene: TRBJ1-1; clone size: -; D gene: TRBD1; V gene: TRBV18; CDR3 protein: CASSRPGQGLRTEAFF; CDR3 DNA: TGTGCCAGCTCACGACCGGGACAGGGTTTGAGGACTGAAGCTTTCTTT
J gene: TRBJ1-4; clone size: -; D gene: TRBD1; V gene: TRBV18; CDR3 protein: CASSPSKDRFPTNEKLFF; CDR3 DNA: TGTGCCAGCTCACCCTCGAAGGACAGGTTCCCAACTAATGAAAAACTGTTTTTT
J gene: TRBJ1-1; clone size: once; D gene: TRBD1; V gene: TRBV5-4; CDR3 protein: CASSLQRGTGLGNTEAFF; CDR3 DNA: TGTGCCAGCAGCTTGCAGAGGGGGACAGGGCTGGGGAACACTGAAGCTTTCTTT
J gene: TRBJ2-5; clone size: -; D gene: -; V gene: TRBV25-1; CDR3 protein: CASRSSSLETQYF; CDR3 DNA: TGTGCCAGCAGGTCTAGCTCTCTCGAGACCCAGTACTTC
J gene: TRBJ1-4; clone size: -; D gene: -; V gene: TRBV6-1; CDR3 protein: CASSEPATNEKLFF; CDR3 DNA: TGTGCCAGCAGTGAGCCGGCAACTAATGAAAAACTGTTTTTT
J gene: TRBJ2-7; clone size: -; D gene: -; V gene: TRBV6-5; CDR3 protein: CASSYEDRGTQYF; CDR3 DNA: TGTGCCAGCAGTTACGAGGACAGAGGAACGCAGTACTTC
J gene: TRBJ1-5; clone size: -; D gene: TRBD1; V gene: TRBV7-8; CDR3 protein: CASSPNRGSNQPQHF; CDR3 DNA: TGTGCCAGCAGCCCAAACAGGGGTAGCAATCAGCCCCAGCATTTT
J gene: TRBJ2-7; clone size: -; D gene: -; V gene: TRBV27; CDR3 protein: CASSLSALYEQYF; CDR3 DNA: TGTGCCAGCAGTTTATCGGCCCTCTACGAGCAGTACTTC